The TCR beta chain described here comes from a study of cytomegalovirus exposure and HLA in healthy donors (dated by TCRdb to the late 2010s). Context from the whole study: An earlier analysis of some 500 of the donors reported about 250 Gb of sequence data and around 110 million unique TCR beta sequences from approximately 180 million T cells. About 280 gigabases of sequencing data and roughly 90 million unique TCR sequences were included in an early release covering roughly 600 HLA-typed donors. Of the roughly 410 genotyped donors, over 80% were placed in the genetic ancestry cluster associated with self-reported Caucasian donors. The study was designed to test whether signatures of past pathogen exposure could be identified by cataloging public T cell receptors. The study profiled the T cell repertoires of under 700 subjects by immunosequencing and related them to cytomegalovirus serostatus. In addition to the first cohort of 650 to 750 subjects, a separate validation cohort of about 120 different subjects was used. The study combined high-throughput TCR immunosequencing, statistical association of individual TCRs with disease status, and machine learning to predict cytomegalovirus infection status. In a later analysis, previously published TCR beta repertoires from about 670 donors were re-analyzed and high-resolution HLA genotyping was added so that TCR occurrence patterns could be studied. In the later analysis, no new phenotypic data were used to find candidate immune exposures; instead, reliance was placed on TCR beta sequences and their occurrence across donors. In an earlier analysis of several hundred of the donors, high-throughput TCR beta sequencing was used to judge whether each TCR beta V gene segment behaved as functional or pseudogenic. Donor age, sex, ethnicity and CMV serostatus were compiled together with the repertoire data. A later genetic analysis took genome-wide SNP genotypes for about 55% of the roughly 670 donors and used that subset as a discovery cohort. All discovery cohort repertoires had been generated on a single sequencing platform. Class I and class II HLA loci were covered by the typing at four-digit resolution. Typing coverage differed by locus: A, B, C, DRB1 and DQB1 were typed in about 620-630 donors, DQA1 in about 500, DPA1 in approximately 610, and DPB1 in 472. Roughly five DR-DQ haplotypes were treated as single units for association and clustering because of strong linkage in the cohort. Among 398 genotyped donors of the cohort, an average of approximately 240,000 unique TCR beta nucleotide sequences were sequenced per donor, roughly 18% of them non-productive. Beyond this particular receptor, the publication reports: According to a later analysis, parvovirus B19, influenza, CMV and Epstein-Barr virus appeared linked to several top co-occurrence clusters. According to a later genetic analysis, donors in an Asian-associated ancestry cluster had fewer N-insertions in productive TCRs than the roughly 670-donor mean. In a later analysis, HLA-associated TCR beta chains were found to be more clonally expanded and to have lower generation probabilities than equally common non-associated chains. The 87-base-pair reads could not distinguish some IMGT-functional V segments, including TRBV6-2 and TRBV6-3, so those segments were excluded. Broadly in line with IMGT annotations, most TCR beta V segments showed up in productive rearrangements about 90% or about 30% of the time in an earlier analysis of some 590 of the donors. Only TCR beta chains were sequenced in this cohort, and the absence of alpha or paired-chain data limited detectable features. A further reported finding was that TCR beta sequences accurately predicted the HLA-A and HLA-B alleles for most subjects in the first cohort. Across donors, most TCR sequences were observed very rarely, whereas some public TCRs were present in many individuals. The study listed 170 or so TCR beta chains as associated with cytomegalovirus. Linkage disequilibrium might explain the correlated functional status among segregating V segments, but an unknown experimental factor could not be ruled out. In a later analysis, TCR association rates were found to vary across HLA loci, with the most associated TCRs seen for DRB1 alleles and the fewest for HLA-C alleles. A later analysis associated 15,000 to 20,000 TCR beta sequences with specific HLA alleles at a false discovery rate of 0.05. According to the authors, the approach could potentially be generalized to other disease states and immunological phenotypes. Immune exposure information for the cohort was limited to CMV serostatus. In a later analysis, most CMV-associated TCR beta chains were found to appear HLA-restricted, with HLA associations seemingly driven largely by CMV exposure. A few of the identified cytomegalovirus-associated TCR beta chains were confirmed in vitro to be specific for cytomegalovirus antigens. Strong co-occurrence of HLA alleles, especially DR and DQ, made assigning TCR associations to individual alleles difficult. The earlier analysis of 450 to 700 of the donors excluded approximately 15 rarely observed V segments, including chromosome 9 orphons, because counts were too low. Roughly uniform sequencing depth across donors was assumed in presence/absence analyses, although this assumption may not hold. Because some donors lacked HLA typing at each locus, the association tests relied only on the typed subset. The sequencing pipeline was judged likely to have produced a cluster of highly shared sequence variants as a technical artifact. A later genetic analysis associated a missense DCLRE1C variant with V-gene and J-gene trimming of TCR beta chains, and an independent cohort replicated the association. The classifier was reported to diagnose cytomegalovirus status with high specificity and sensitivity in both the original cohort and the validation cohort.

The cohort consisted of some 730 healthy bone marrow donors. At the time of sampling, all cohort members were nominally healthy, though unrecorded immune exposures were likely present. The donor was CMV seronegative and belonged to the group of approximately 320 seronegative cohort members. Every donor gave a peripheral blood sample, and the peripheral blood mononuclear cells from that sample were used for TCR beta sequencing. Genomic DNA was extracted from the blood cell samples with the Qiagen DNeasy Blood Extraction Kit. The method was the immunoSEQ multiplex PCR assay. For the multiplex PCR, a mixture combining 60 forward primers for TCR Vbeta segments and 13 reverse primers for TCR Jbeta segments was used. The CDR3 region of rearranged TCR beta genes was amplified from genomic DNA with a multiplex PCR assay. Amplified TCR beta libraries were sequenced as 87-base-pair reads on the Illumina HiSeq System. The authors' analysis ran thus. A later analysis tallied tens of millions of unique TCR beta chains across the 666 repertoires, and around 10 million of those chains were shared by two or more donors. A nearest-neighbor algorithm error-corrected the raw reads and collapsed the reads into unique sequences, merging closely related sequences to remove PCR and sequencing errors. To assign V, D and J gene segments, CDR3 sequences were aligned to IMGT reference sequences. For a sequence to be retained, a match of at least six nucleotides to both a V gene segment and a J gene segment was required. Rearrangements were called productive when the CDR3 lacked stop codons and stayed in frame with V and J; all others were non-productive. CDR3 was defined according to IMGT convention as the region running from the second conserved V-encoded cysteine to the conserved J-encoded phenylalanine. The earlier analysis of about 610 of the donors excluded sequences that lacked an unambiguous match to a single V gene segment. In an earlier analysis of some 590 of the donors, a V segment was called functional when productive rearrangements were above 56.7%, and segregating when the standard deviation between donors exceeded 5%. A statistical classification framework was built to diagnose cytomegalovirus status from the catalog of TCR beta chain sequences. In a later analysis, TCR nucleotide sequences were compared against IMGT/GENE-DB human TR gene sequences so that V and J genes could be assigned. In a later analysis, CDR3 sequences and most-parsimonious VDJ recombination scenarios were assigned using the TCRdist pipeline. In a later analysis, each TCR beta chain was defined by its CDR3 amino acid sequence together with its V-gene family, and reads without a unique V-gene family were excluded. As a way to deal with suspected cross-contamination and a sequencing artifact, a later analysis dropped 592 nucleotide sequences that were highly shared and had low generation probability. For each public chain, a later analysis derived a clonal expansion index from normalized ranks of inferred template counts within each repertoire. Generation probabilities in a later analysis came from a VDJ recombination model fitted to out-of-frame rearrangements, and those results were checked against IGoR. Hypergeometric tests were used in a later analysis to score TCR-TCR, TCR-HLA and TCR-CMV co-occurrence, with a repertoire-size bias correction applied to the TCR pairs. A later analysis estimated false discovery rates by permuting HLA or CMV assignments 20 times. In a later analysis, co-occurring TCRs were grouped using DBSCAN, and TCRdist sequence similarity was added for clustering within HLA-allele-positive subsets. Co-occurrence clustering excluded repertoires with fewer than 30,000 or more than 120,000 public chains, plus five with anomalous nucleotide sharing. TCRdb limited this immuneACCESS table to in-frame rearrangements with V and J called. A share of clones is missing; checked studies link under half to unresolved V genes, and the rest is unexplained. V and J calls and clone size are given by that table; D and trimming were obtained from the DNA. The sample yields some 130,000 clones; about 8.9% were counted once. In total, the top ten clones hold approximately 1.9% of the sample.

The CDR3 goes from the cysteine to the phenylalanine over 15 residues. CDR3 DNA only is kept here, 45 bases in frame from base 1. V is clipped by 4 bases and J by 2 bases, and the sequence between their germline boundaries is 13 bases long. Looking up the germline V gene yields CDR1 MDHEN and CDR2 SYDVKM. In its sample, this clone was seen a few times. Its binding antigen is unknown. Base qualities are not recorded, but no much larger clone differs from it by a single base. This sequence was found in a man aged 50-59 years in good health and CMV-seronegative. Recombination joined TRBV28 with TRBJ2-3; matching of 6 bases hints at TRBD2 as the D gene. Material: PBMCs. The base sequence is TGTGCCAGCAGTTACATTAGCGGACCCACAGATACGCAGTATTTT. Its amino acids are CASSYISGPTDTQYF.